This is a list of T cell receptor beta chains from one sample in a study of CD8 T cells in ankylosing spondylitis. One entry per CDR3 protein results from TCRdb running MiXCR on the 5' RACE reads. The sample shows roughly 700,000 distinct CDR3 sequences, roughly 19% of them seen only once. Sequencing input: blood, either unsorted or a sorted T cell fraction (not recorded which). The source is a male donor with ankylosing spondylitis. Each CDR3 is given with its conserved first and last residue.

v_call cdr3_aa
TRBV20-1 CSARGLRRAKYTDTQYF
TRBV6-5 CASSYGGVGNTEAFF
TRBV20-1 CSEASGRGDEQYF
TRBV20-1 CSANPGGAISYEQYF
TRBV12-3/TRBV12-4 CASSLGRAGLYGYTF
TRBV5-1 CASSFTRTSGMGGELFF
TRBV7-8 CASSFPLTESSYEQYF
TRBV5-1 CASSPGPGFDEQFF
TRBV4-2 CASSQDFTDSNYGYTF
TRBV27 CASSSPSGGNNEQFF
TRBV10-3 CAISPGQGGEQYF
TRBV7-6 CASSSRQGLDEKLFF
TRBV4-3 CASSQEDRGDTQYF
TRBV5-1 CASSPGSSAGYTF
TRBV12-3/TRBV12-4 CASSFEGASSYNEQFF
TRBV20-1 CSARKPQENTGELFF
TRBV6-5 CASSYSGYEAFF
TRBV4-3 CASSQSGSAEAFF
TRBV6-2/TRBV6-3 CASHASGIFNEQFF
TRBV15 CATSRELPSAEEAFF
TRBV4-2 CASSESDREATEAFF
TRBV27 CASSSAEDRAVYGYTF
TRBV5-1 CASTLGPGGVGQETQYF
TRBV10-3 CAISEEDWTSSYEQYF
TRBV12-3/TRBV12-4 CASSPRAGKNTDTQYF
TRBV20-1 CSARDQGTETQYF
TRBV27 CASSPYTGTSVETQYF
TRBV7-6 CASSLPNSPDTQYF
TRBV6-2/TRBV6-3 CASSYSTMGQANTGELFF
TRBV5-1 CASSLGGLGSPQHF
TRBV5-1 CASSLDSQGDLNNEQFF
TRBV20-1 CSAFPGGVNTEAFF
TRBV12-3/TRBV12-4 CASSSGLAGLMGTDTQYF
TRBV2 CASSEGDAYNSPLHF
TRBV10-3 CAIRRGVEVDTQYF